Listed here are 21 T cell receptor beta chains from one sample, sequenced in a study of blood T cell repertoires in COVID-19. The method was immunoSEQ multiplex PCR; TCRdb's version includes in-frame clones alone and lacks a portion of them. The sample consists of around 20,000 clones, more than 85% of them appearing once. The sequenced material came from peripheral blood. These receptors originate from a man between 65 and 85 years old with active COVID-19.

DNA of the CDR3: TGTGCCAGTAGTCCTGCGAGACAGGGTGATGAAAAACTGTTTTTT. It specifies CASSPARQGDEKLFF. The rearrangement links TRBV19 to TRBJ1-4; TRBD1 aligns across 7 bases. The CDR3 is 15 residues long. V shed 5 bases, J shed 6 bases, and the junction held 9 bases outside the gene matches. CDR1 is LNHDA and CDR2 is SQIVND in the germline V gene (reference sequence).

The rearrangement links TRBV4-1 to TRBJ2-2; TRBD1 aligns across 10 bases. Germline loops: CDR1 MGHRA, CDR2 YSYEKL. The CDR3 spans 17 residues. With V trimmed by 3 bases and J by 5 bases, 9 bases remained unmatched. The CDR3 DNA follows: TGCGCCAGCAGCCATCGCATGGGGACAGGGGCGACCGGGGAGCTGTTTTTT. It is translated as CASSHRMGTGATGELFF.

This sequence joins TRBV5-5 and TRBJ2-5; TRBD2 matches at 11 bases. The J segment lost 9 bases and the V segment lost 6 bases, leaving 7 bases of the junction unmatched. The CDR3 runs 13 residues. The V gene's germline CDR1 is SGHKS and CDR2 YYEKEE (reference sequence). Here the CDR3 DNA reads TGTGCCAGCACTACCGGGACTAGCGGATCCCAGTACTTC. This gives the protein CASTTGTSGSQYF.

V usage is TRBV5-5 and J usage is TRBJ2-1; D gene unclear. Germline loops: CDR1 SGHKS, CDR2 YYEKEE (reference sequence). Trimming pared 3 bases from V and 8 bases from J, leaving 6 bases between. The CDR3 is 11 residues long. CDR3: CASSWSDEQFF. Here the CDR3 DNA reads TGTGCCAGCAGCTGGAGCGATGAGCAGTTCTTC.

The chain links TRBV2 to TRBJ2-7; a possible D gene is TRBD1 (5 bases). CDR3 size: 14 residues. Germline lookup yields CDR1 SNHLY and CDR2 FYNNEI. With 4 bases removed from V and 6 bases from J, the gap between germline ends came to 16 bases. The CDR3 here is CASSVGGAQVEQYF. The DNA for the CDR3 is TGTGCCAGCAGTGTGGGTGGGGCGCAGGTCGAGCAGTACTTC.

The V and J genes are TRBV6-5 and TRBJ2-1; no definite D call. V was cut by 5 bases and J by 0 bases, with 11 bases left in between. CDR3 length equals 15 residues. Germline assignment: CDR1 MNHEY and CDR2 SVGAGI. CDR3 DNA: TGTGCCAGCAGTCCCGACTCAAGCTCCTACAATGAGCAGTTCTTC. Its translation: CASSPDSSSYNEQFF.

The V gene is TRBV10-3, the J gene TRBJ1-1; D is undetermined. Germline CDR1 ENHRY, CDR2 SYGVKD. Trimming removed 3 bases from V and 5 bases from J, with 10 bases in between. The CDR3 sequence is 13 residues long. The CDR3 loop is CAISDGVGTEAFF. In nucleotides, the CDR3 is TGTGCCATCAGTGACGGGGTGGGGACTGAAGCTTTCTTT.

The rearrangement links TRBV30 to TRBJ2-5, with D perhaps matching TRBD2 (5 bases). This CDR3 comprises 13 residues. V was pared by 2 bases and J by 2 bases, with 9 bases between. Germline CDR1 and CDR2: GTSNPN and SVGIG (reference sequence). Written as DNA, the CDR3 is TGTGCCTGGAGTTTCGGGGTTCAAGAGACCCAGTACTTC. Translating it yields CAWSFGVQETQYF.

This sequence joins TRBV13 and TRBJ2-2, with 9 bases aligning to TRBD1. The CDR3 is 19 residues long. V was pared by 0 bases and J by 4 bases, with 12 bases of the junction left unmatched. Germline CDR1 reads PRHDT; CDR2 reads FYEKMQ (reference sequence). The CDR3 loop is CASSLGLRNRGPSTGELFF. Written as DNA, the CDR3 is TGTGCCAGCAGCTTAGGCCTTAGGAACAGGGGGCCTAGCACCGGGGAGCTGTTTTTT. The full variable domain, completed using reference TRBV13 and TRBJ2-2, is AAGVIQSPRHLIKEKRETATLKCYPIPRHDTVYWYQQGPGQDPQFLISFYEKMQSDKGSIPDRFSAQQFSDYHSELNMSSLELGDSALYFCASSLGLRNRGPSTGELFFGEGSRLTVL.

The J gene is TRBJ2-7, the V gene TRBV27, with TRBD2 matching 11 bases. The V gene's germline CDR1 is MNHEY and CDR2 SMNVEV (reference sequence). This CDR3 spans 14 amino acids. Trimming took 7 bases from V and 5 from J; bases not matched to a gene: 7. The CDR3 nucleotides read TGTGCCAGCACCCCAACTAGCGGGGGCGACGAGCAGTACTTC. The encoded protein is CASTPTSGGDEQYF.

This clone showed up just a few times. The chain has TRBV2 and TRBJ1-4; D might be TRBD1 (6 bases). CDR1 is SNHLY, CDR2 FYNNEI, per germline. V was trimmed by 2 bases and J by 4 bases, leaving 11 bases between them. The CDR3 loop spans 15 amino acids. The CDR3 DNA is TGTGCCAGCAGTGAAAAGGGGGGGATTAATGAAAAACTGTTTTTT. Translated, it gives CASSEKGGINEKLFF.

The J gene is TRBJ2-7, the V gene TRBV10-3; no clear D. Germline lookup yields CDR1 ENHRY and CDR2 SYGVKD. V lost 4 bases to trimming and J lost 2 bases, with 12 bases between them. There are 14 residues in the CDR3. The CDR3 coding sequence is TGTGCCATCAGTGCGGCCGACAAAACCTACGAGCAGTACTTC. Protein product: CAISAADKTYEQYF.

A single count supports this clone. V is TRBV19 and J is TRBJ2-7; 7 bases match TRBD1. From germline, CDR1 is LNHDA and CDR2 SQIVND (reference sequence). Germline trimming cut 3 bases from V and 0 bases from J; bases unmatched to any gene: 2. The length of the CDR3 is 14 residues. The CDR3, as DNA: TGTGCCAGTAGTATCCCAGGGGGCTCCTACGAGCAGTACTTC. Its translation is CASSIPGGSYEQYF.

The genes are TRBV27 and TRBJ1-4; 8 positions match TRBD1. Unmatched junction bases numbered 8, after V lost 6 bases and J lost 8 bases. Germline CDR1 is MNHEY and CDR2 is SMNVEV (reference sequence). The CDR3 runs to 14 residues. CDR3 nucleotide sequence: TGTGCCAGCAGCACCCAGGGGGCGCGCGAAAAACTGTTTTTT. Its protein product is CASSTQGAREKLFF.

V is TRBV6-1 and J is TRBJ1-1; 10 bases are a match to TRBD1. The CDR3 is 13 amino acids. Trimming cost V 10 bases and J 5 bases; bases outside gene matches: 7. Germline values: CDR1 MNHNS, CDR2 SASEGT. For the CDR3, the DNA is TGTGCCACTAGACAGGGGGCGCGAACTGAAGCTTTCTTT. It is translated as CATRQGARTEAFF.

The sample holds one count of this clone. The chain carries TRBV6-1 and TRBJ2-3, with D maybe TRBD2 (6 bases). This CDR3 contains 16 residues. Germline CDR1 and CDR2: MNHNS and SASEGT. V dropped 3 bases and J dropped 2 bases, with 15 bases sitting between them. CDR3 in amino acids: CASSELISGDTDTQYF. CDR3 nucleotides: TGTGCCAGCAGTGAGCTAATCTCGGGGGACACAGATACGCAGTATTTT.

This clone was found once. The chain couples TRBV28 to TRBJ1-2; maybe TRBD1 (5 bases). Germline V gives CDR1 MDHEN, CDR2 SYDVKM. Deletions cut 2 bases from V and 4 bases from J, with 14 bases between. The CDR3 consists of 15 residues. CDR3 sequence (DNA): TGTGCCAGCAGTTTAGGAGGAGGGGCCAGCTATGGCTACACCTTC. This translates into CASSLGGGASYGYTF.

This clone was seen just once. This chain connects TRBV2 to TRBJ2-1; no definite D call. The germline V gene encodes CDR1 SNHLY and CDR2 FYNNEI. The CDR3 sequence is 17 residues long. Deletions cut 0 bases from V and 8 bases from J, with 20 bases between. The DNA of the CDR3 is TGTGCCAGCAGTGAAGCGCTTTTGGCAGGTCAAAAGTATGAGCAGTTCTTC. It yields the protein CASSEALLAGQKYEQFF.

This rearrangement joins TRBV24-1 to TRBJ2-5, with D tentatively TRBD2 (5 bases). Germline loops: CDR1 KGHDR, CDR2 SFDVKD. The CDR3 is 14 residues long. V was pared by 0 bases and J by 5 bases, with 9 bases between. The CDR3, as DNA: TGTGCCACCAGTGATTTGGGTAGGGAGGAGACCCAGTACTTC. Translated: CATSDLGREETQYF.

V and J are TRBV19 and TRBJ1-1; D is unresolved. The CDR3 extends over 11 amino acids. CDR1 and CDR2 (germline): LNHDA, SQIVND (reference sequence). V gave up 3 bases and J gave up 5 bases, with 4 bases separating them. The DNA of the CDR3 is TGTGCCAGTAGTATGAGTACTGAAGCTTTCTTT. Protein: CASSMSTEAFF.

The rearrangement uses TRBV10-3 and TRBJ2-1; TRBD2 agrees at 12 bases. Germline loops: CDR1 ENHRY, CDR2 SYGVKD. The CDR3 length is 14 residues. With V trimmed by 4 bases and J by 8 bases, 3 bases remained unmatched. CDR3 in DNA: TGTGCCATCAGTGGACTAGCGGGAGTTGATGAGCAGTTCTTC. It specifies CAISGLAGVDEQFF.